A single sample gave rise to the 6 T cell receptor beta chains below, sequenced in a study of blood T cell repertoires in COVID-19. Data came from immunoSEQ multiplex PCR; TCRdb stores just in-frame clones and leaves some out. The sample consists of around 180,000 clones, roughly 82% of them appearing once. The sequencing input was PBMCs or T cells enriched from blood (not recorded which). These receptors originate from a woman aged 30 to 39 who had recovered from COVID-19.

This clone was counted only a few times. The genes are TRBV27 and TRBJ1-2; 7 nucleotides match TRBD1. The ends lost 5 bases at V and 7 bases at J; junction bases unmatched: 7. Germline lookup yields CDR1 MNHEY and CDR2 SMNVEV (reference sequence). CDR3 length: 13 residues. The CDR3 nucleotides read TGTGCCAGCAGTCCTCGGGACAGTGTTGGCTACACCTTC. Protein product: CASSPRDSVGYTF.

The chain couples TRBV4-2 to TRBJ2-3, with 9 bases matching TRBD2. Germline V gene data show CDR1 as LGHNA and CDR2 as YNFKEQ. This CDR3 has 15 amino acids. V dropped 4 bases and J dropped 0; count of bases not matched to a gene: 2. CDR3 nucleotides: TGTGCCAGCAGCCCTAGCGGGACAAGCACAGATACGCAGTATTTT. Translating gives CASSPSGTSTDTQYF.

This sequence joins TRBV6-2 or TRBV6-3 and TRBJ2-3, with 8 bases aligning to TRBD2. From germline, CDR1 is MNHEY and CDR2 SVGEGT. The trim removed 6 bases at V and 5 bases at J, leaving 1 base unmatched. This CDR3 region has 12 residues. This CDR3 reads CASSGGGDTQYF. The DNA for the CDR3 is TGTGCCAGCAGCGGGGGGGGAGATACGCAGTATTTT.

V gene TRBV5-5 combines with J gene TRBJ1-6, with D unclear. Germline V gives CDR1 SGHKS, CDR2 YYEKEE (reference sequence). There are 13 residues in the CDR3. V lost 0 bases, J lost 9 bases, and 7 bases lay in between. CDR3 region: CASSLGSGSPLHF. CDR3 DNA: TGTGCCAGCAGCTTGGGTAGCGGTTCACCCCTCCACTTT.

V usage is TRBV6-1 and J usage is TRBJ1-3; D might be TRBD1 (5 bases). V was cut by 3 bases and J by 0 bases, with 9 bases left in between. Germline V lookup: CDR1 MNHNS, CDR2 SASEGT. The CDR3 consists of 15 residues. In DNA, the CDR3 is TGTGCCAGCAGTGACAGGGTTTACTCTGGAAACACCATATATTTT. Translating it yields CASSDRVYSGNTIYF.

The V gene is TRBV5-1, the J gene TRBJ2-4; a possible D gene is TRBD1 (5 bases). The CDR3 spans 20 residues. Trimming pared 0 bases from V and 0 bases from J, leaving 22 bases between. Per the germline V gene, CDR1 is SGHRS and CDR2 is YFSETQ. The CDR3 nucleotides read TGCGCCAGCAGCTTGGTTTGTTATTTGTTACAGGCACTAGCCAAAAACATTCAGTACTTC. Protein: CASSLVCYLLQALAKNIQYF.